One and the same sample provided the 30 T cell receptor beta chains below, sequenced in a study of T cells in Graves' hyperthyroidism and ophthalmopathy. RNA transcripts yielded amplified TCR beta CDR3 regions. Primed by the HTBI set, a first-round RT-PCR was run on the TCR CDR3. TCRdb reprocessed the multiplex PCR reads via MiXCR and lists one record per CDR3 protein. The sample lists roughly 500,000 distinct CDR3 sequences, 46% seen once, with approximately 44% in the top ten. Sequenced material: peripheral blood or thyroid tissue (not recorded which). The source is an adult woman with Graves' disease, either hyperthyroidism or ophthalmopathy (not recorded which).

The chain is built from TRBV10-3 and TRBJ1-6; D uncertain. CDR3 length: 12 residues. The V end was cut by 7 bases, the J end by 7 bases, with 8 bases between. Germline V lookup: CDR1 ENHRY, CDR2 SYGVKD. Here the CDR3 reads CAIMGTNSPLHF. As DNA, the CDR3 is TGTGCCATCATGGGAACGAATTCACCCCTCCACTTT.

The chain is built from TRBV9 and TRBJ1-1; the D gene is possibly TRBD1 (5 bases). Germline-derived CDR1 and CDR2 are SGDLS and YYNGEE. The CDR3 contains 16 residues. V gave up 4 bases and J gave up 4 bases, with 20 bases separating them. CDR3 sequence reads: CASSLLQGHTGTEAFF. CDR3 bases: TGTGCCAGCAGCTTACTTCAGGGTCATACCGGCACTGAAGCTTTCTTT.

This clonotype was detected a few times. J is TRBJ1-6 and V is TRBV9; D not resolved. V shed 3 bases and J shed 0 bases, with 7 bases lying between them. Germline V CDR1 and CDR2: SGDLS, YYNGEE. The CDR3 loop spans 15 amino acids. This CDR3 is CASSGDSSYNSPLHF. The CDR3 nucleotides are TGTGCCAGCAGCGGAGATAGCTCCTATAATTCACCCCTCCACTTT.

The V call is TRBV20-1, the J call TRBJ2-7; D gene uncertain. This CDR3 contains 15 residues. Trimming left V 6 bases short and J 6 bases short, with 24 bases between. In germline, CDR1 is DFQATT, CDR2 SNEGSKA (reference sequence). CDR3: CSASSVDARPAEQYF. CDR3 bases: TGCAGTGCCAGCAGCGTAGATGCACGACCGGCCGAGCAGTACTTC.

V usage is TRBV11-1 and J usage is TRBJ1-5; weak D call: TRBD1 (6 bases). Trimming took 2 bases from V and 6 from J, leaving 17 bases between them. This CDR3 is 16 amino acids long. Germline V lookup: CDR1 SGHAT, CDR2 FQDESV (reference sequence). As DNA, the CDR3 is TGTGCCAGCAGCTTATGGGGGGGCGTCTGGTCTCAGCCCCAGCATTTT. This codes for CASSLWGGVWSQPQHF.

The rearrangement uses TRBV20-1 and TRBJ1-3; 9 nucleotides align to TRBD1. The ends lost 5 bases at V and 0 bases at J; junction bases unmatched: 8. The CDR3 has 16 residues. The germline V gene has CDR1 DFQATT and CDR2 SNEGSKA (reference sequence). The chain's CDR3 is CSADRGGASSGNTIYF. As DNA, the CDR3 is TGCAGTGCTGACAGGGGGGGGGCCAGCTCTGGAAACACCATATATTTT.

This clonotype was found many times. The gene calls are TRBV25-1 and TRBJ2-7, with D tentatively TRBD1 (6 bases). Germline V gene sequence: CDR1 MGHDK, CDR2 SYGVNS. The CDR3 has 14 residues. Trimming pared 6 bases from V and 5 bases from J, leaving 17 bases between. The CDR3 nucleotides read TGTGCCAGCAGGCCGGGGCAGGGGTTCAACGAGCAGTACTTC. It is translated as CASRPGQGFNEQYF.

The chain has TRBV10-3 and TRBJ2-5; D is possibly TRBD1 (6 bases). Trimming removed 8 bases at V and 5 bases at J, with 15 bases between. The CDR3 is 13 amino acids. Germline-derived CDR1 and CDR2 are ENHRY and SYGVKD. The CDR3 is CAIGNRVEETQYF. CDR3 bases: TGTGCCATCGGGAACAGGGTTGAGGAGACCCAGTACTTC.

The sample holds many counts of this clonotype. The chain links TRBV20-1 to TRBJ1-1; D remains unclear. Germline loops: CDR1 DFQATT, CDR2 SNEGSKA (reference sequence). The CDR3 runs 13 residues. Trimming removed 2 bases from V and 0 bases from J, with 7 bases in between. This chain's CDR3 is CSARPDMNTEAFF. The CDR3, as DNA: TGCAGTGCTAGACCAGATATGAACACTGAAGCTTTCTTT.

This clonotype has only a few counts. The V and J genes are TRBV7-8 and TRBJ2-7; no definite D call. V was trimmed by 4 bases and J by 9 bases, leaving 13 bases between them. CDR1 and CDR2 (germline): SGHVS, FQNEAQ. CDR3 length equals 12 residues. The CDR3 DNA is TGTGCCAGCAGCTACGCAGAAGCGTCGCAGTACTTC. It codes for CASSYAEASQYF.

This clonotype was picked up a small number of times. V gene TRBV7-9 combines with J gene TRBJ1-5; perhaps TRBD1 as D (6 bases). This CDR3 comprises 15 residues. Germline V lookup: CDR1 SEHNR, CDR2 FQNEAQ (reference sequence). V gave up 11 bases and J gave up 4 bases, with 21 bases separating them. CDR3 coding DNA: TGTGCCTGGAGTGTGGGAGACACAGGGAATCAGCCCCAGCATTTT. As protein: CAWSVGDTGNQPQHF.

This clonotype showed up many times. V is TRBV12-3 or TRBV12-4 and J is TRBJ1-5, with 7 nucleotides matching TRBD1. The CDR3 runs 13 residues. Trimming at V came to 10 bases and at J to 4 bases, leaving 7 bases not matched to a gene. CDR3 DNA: TGTGCCACCGGGACAGCGAATAATCAGCCCCAGCATTTT. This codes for CATGTANNQPQHF.

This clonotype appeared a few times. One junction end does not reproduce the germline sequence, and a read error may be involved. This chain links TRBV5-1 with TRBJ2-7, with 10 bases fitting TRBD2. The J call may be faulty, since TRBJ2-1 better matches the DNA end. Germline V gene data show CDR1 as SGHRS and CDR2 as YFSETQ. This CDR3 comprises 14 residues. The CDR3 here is CASSLTSGRGEQFF. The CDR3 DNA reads TGTGCCAGCAGCTTGACGAGCGGGAGGGGGGAGCAGTTCTTC.

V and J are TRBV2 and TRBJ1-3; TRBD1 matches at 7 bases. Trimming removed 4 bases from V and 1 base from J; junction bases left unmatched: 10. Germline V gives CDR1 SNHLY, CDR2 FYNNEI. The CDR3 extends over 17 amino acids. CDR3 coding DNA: TGTGCCAGCAGTGTATCAACAGGGGTTGGATCTGGAAACACCATATATTTT. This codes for CASSVSTGVGSGNTIYF.

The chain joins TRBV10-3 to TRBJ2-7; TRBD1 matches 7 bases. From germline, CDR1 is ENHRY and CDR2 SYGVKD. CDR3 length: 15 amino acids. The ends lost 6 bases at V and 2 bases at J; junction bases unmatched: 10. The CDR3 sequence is CAIRSPGQDPYEQYF. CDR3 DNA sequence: TGTGCCATCAGATCCCCCGGACAGGATCCCTACGAGCAGTACTTC.

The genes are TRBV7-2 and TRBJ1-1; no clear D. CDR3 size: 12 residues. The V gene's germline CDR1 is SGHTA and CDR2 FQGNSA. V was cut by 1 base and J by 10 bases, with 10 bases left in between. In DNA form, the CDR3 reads TGTGCCAGCAGCTTAGGGCAAATCGGAGCTTTCTTT. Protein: CASSLGQIGAFF.

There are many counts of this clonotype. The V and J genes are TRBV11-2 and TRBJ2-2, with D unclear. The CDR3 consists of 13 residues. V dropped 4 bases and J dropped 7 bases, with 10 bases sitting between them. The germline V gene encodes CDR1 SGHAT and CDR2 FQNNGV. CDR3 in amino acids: CASSSTRVGELFF. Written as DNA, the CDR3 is TGTGCCAGCAGCTCCACAAGGGTCGGGGAGCTGTTTTTT.

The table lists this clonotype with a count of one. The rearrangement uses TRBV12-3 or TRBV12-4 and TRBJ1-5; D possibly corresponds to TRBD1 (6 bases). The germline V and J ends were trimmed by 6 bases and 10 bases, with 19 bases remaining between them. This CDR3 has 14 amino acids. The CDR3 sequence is CASRLGTQDGPQHF. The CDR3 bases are TGTGCCAGCAGGCTCGGGACACAAGATGGACCCCAGCATTTT.

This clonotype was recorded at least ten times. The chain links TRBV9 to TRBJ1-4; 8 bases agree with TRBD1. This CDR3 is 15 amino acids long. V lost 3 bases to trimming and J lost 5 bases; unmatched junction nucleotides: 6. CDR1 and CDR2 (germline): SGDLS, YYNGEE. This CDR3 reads CASSDLQGGNEKLFF. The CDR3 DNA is TGTGCCAGCAGCGACTTACAGGGGGGGAATGAAAAACTGTTTTTT.

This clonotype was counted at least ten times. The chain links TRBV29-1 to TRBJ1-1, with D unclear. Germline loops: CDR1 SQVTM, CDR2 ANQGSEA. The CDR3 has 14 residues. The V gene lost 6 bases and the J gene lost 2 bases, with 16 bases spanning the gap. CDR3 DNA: TGCAGCGTGAAGGAAAGGGCGGGTAACACTGAAGCTTTCTTT. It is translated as CSVKERAGNTEAFF.

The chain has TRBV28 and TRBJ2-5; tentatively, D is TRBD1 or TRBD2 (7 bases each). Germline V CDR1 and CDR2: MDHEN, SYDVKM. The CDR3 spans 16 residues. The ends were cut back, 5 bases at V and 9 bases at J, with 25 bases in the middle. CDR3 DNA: TGTGCCAGCAGTCCAATCGACAACAGGGGTCGGGAGGCCCAGTACTTC. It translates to CASSPIDNRGREAQYF. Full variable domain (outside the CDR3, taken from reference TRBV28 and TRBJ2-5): DVKVTQSSRYLVKRTGEKVFLECVQDMDHENMFWYRQDPGLGLRLIYFSYDVKMKEKGDIPEGYSVSREKKERFSLILESASTNQTSMYLCASSPIDNRGREAQYFGPGTRLLVL.

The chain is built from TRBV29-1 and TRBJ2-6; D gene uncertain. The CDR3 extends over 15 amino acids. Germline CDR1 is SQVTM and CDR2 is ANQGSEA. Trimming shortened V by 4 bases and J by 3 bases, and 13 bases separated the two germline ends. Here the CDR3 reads CSVAQEGFGANVLTF. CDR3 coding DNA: TGCAGCGTTGCCCAGGAAGGGTTTGGGGCCAACGTCCTGACTTTC.

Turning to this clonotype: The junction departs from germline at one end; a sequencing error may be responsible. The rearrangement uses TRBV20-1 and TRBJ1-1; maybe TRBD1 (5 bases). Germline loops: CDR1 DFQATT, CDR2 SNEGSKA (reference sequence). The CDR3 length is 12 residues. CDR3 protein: CSAREGGVETFF. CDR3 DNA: TGCAGTGCTAGAGAGGGGGGGGTTGAAACTTTCTTT.

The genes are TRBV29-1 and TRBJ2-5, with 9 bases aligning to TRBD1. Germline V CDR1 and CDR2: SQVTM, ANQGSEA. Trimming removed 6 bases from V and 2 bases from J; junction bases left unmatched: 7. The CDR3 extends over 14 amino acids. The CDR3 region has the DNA TGCAGCGTGCTGGGACAGGGAGGGCAAGAGACCCAGTACTTC. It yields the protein CSVLGQGGQETQYF.

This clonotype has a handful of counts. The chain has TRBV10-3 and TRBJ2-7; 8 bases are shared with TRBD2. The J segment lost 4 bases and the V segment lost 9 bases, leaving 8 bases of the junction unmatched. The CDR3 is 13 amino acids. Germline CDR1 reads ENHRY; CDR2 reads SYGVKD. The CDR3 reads CAMGAGVRYEQYF. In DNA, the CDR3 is TGTGCCATGGGAGCGGGAGTAAGGTACGAGCAGTACTTC.

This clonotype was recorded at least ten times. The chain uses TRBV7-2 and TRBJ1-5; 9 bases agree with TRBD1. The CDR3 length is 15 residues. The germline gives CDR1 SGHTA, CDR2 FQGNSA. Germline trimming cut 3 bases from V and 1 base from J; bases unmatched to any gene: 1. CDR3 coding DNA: TGTGCCAGCAGCTTTGACAGGGGGAGCAATCAGCCCCAGCATTTT. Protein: CASSFDRGSNQPQHF.

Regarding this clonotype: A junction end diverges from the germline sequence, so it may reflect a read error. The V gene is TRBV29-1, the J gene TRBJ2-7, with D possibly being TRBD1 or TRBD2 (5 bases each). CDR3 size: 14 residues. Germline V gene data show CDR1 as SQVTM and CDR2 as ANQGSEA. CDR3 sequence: CASSHRDALREQYF. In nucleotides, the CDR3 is TGTGCCAGCAGCCACCGGGACGCACTACGCGAGCAGTACTTC.

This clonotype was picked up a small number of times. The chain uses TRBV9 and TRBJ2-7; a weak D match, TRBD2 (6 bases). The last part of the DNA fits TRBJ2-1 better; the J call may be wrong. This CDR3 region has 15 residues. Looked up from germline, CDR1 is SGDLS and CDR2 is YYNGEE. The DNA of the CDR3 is TGTGCCAGCAGCGTAAGGCGGAGTGGGGGGAATGAGCAGTTCTTC. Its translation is CASSVRRSGGNEQFF.

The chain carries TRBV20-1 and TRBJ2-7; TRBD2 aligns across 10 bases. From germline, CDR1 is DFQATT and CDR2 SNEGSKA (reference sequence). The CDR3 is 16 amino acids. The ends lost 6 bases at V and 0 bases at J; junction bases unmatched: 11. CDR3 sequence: CSARGLAYPDSYEQYF. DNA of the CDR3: TGCAGTGCGAGGGGACTAGCGTATCCTGACTCCTACGAGCAGTACTTC.

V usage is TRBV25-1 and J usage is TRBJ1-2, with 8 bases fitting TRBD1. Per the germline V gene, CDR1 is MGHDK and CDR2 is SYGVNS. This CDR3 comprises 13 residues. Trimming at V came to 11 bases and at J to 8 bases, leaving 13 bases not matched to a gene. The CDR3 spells CAWSPRTGQGYTF. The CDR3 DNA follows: TGTGCCTGGAGTCCGCGGACAGGGCAGGGCTACACCTTC.